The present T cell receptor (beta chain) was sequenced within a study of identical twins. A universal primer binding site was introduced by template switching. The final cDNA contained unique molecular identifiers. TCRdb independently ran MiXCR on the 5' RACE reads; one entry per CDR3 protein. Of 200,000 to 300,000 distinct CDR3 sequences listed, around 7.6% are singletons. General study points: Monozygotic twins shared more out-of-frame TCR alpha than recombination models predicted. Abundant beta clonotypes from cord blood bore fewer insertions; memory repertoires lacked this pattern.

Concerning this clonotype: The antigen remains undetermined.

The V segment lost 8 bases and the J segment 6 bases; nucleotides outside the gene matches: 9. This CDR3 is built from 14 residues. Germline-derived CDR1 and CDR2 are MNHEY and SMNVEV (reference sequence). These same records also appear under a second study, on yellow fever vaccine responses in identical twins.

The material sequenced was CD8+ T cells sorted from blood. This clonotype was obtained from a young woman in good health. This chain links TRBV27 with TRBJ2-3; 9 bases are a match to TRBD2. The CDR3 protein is CASQGLAGRDTQYF. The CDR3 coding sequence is TGTGCCAGCCAAGGGCTAGCGGGGAGGGATACGCAGTATTTT.